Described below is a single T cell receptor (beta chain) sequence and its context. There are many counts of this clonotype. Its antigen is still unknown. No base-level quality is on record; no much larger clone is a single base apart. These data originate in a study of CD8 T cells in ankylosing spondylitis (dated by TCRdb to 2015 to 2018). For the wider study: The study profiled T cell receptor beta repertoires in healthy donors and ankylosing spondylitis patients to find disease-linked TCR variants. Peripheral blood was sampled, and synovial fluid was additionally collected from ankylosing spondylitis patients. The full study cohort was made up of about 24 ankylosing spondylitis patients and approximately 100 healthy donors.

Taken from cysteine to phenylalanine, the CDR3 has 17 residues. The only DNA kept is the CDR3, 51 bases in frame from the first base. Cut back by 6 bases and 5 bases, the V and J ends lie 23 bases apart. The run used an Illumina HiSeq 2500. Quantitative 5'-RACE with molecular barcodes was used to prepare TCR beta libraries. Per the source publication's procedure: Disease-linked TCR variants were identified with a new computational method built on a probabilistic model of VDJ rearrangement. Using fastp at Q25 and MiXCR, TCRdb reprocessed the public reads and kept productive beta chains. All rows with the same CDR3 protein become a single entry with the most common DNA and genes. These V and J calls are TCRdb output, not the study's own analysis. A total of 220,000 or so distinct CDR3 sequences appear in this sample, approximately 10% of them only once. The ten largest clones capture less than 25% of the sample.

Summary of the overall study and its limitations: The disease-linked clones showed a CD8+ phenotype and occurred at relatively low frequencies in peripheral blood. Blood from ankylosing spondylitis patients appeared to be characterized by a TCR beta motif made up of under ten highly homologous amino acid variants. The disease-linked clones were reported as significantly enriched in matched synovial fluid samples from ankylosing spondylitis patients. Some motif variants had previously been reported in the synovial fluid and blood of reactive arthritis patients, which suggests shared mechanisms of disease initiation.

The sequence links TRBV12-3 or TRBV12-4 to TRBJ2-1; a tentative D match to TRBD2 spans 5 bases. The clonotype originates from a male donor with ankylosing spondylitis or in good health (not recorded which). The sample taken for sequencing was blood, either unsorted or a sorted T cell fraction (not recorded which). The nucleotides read TGTGCCAGCAGCACCCTACTTGACTACGGTGAGAACAATGAGCAGTTCTTC. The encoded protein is CASSTLLDYGENNEQFF.